The clone carrying this T cell receptor (beta chain) appeared a few times. As yet, its antigen is unknown. V gave up 0 bases and J gave up 5 bases, with 17 bases separating them. Germline V gene lookup returns CDR1 MNHEY and CDR2 SVGAGI. The CDR3 has 17 residues. Alongside a J-beta primer mix, a sample-barcoded 5' primer served in a second PCR lasting about 6 to 12 cycles. Every cDNA molecule carried a tag from a template-switch adaptor bearing 12 random nucleotides. TCRdb recomputed calls from the 5' RACE reads with MiXCR, one row per CDR3 protein. This table holds 1,500,000 or so distinct CDR3 sequences, 40% to 45% found once. This specimen belongs to a study of blood T cells in healthy people across ages. Findings and limits, study-wide: A roughly linear age-dependent decrease characterized TCR beta diversity per million T cells. Estimated diversity, derived from one million T cells, was regarded as an underestimate.

Whenever a sample was processed, at least 6 million PBMCs were isolated. This sequence originates from a woman aged 18-30 years in good health. The sample was blood. This chain connects TRBV6-5 to TRBJ1-5, with no clear D. For the CDR3, the DNA is TGTGCCAGCAGTTACTCCACCCCGACGGCGGGCGATCAGCCCCAGCATTTT. It yields the protein CASSYSTPTAGDQPQHF.